This T cell receptor (beta chain) was sequenced in a study of blood T cells in healthy people across ages (dated by TCRdb to the mid-2010s). Background on the whole study: In model experiments, roughly one uniquely barcoded TCR beta cDNA molecule per two T cells was captured by template switching. The study measured age-related changes in TCR beta repertoire diversity using deep sequencing normalized with unique cDNA molecular identifiers. The donors were split into four age groups: young (average about 15 years), middle-aged (over 35), aged (approximately 60) and long-lived (about 82). Donors of different ages were randomly distributed across sequencing lanes to avoid experimental bias. Two additional independent replicas of 1 million unique cDNA reads from the same blood draw were analyzed for two donors (one aged 18 to 30 and one aged 80 or older). The investigation overall reported the following: Total diversity estimates from one million sequenced T cells were considered lower bounds and underestimates. As age increased, observed TCR beta diversity per million T cells dropped in a roughly linear way, and a significant reduction was already evident by age about 36. The CMV infection status of donors was not known, potentially confounding age-related changes in expanded clonotypes. The long-lived group showed more naive CD4+ T cells, fewer expanded clones and increased TCR diversity than the aged group, suggesting age selection. There was a strong correlation between observed TCR beta diversity and the percentage of naive T cells measured by flow cytometry. Conclusive comparison of naive and antigen-experienced compartments was prevented by the profiling of bulk unsorted PBMCs.

A note on this clonotype: The specificity of this receptor is unknown. There are no base qualities to consult, and no much larger clone falls within one base.

From the germline V gene, CDR1 is KGHDR and CDR2 is SFDVKD. The CDR3 sequence holds 16 residues, the cysteine and phenylalanine included. Only the CDR3 DNA stays, 48 bases, in frame from base 1. Systemically healthy Caucasian individuals from Russia, some 40 in total and aged roughly 6 to 95 years, were included as donors. Roughly 10 milliliters of peripheral blood were collected from each donor into EDTA-treated Vacutainer tubes. PBMCs were isolated by Ficoll-Paque density-gradient centrifugation, with at least 6 million obtained per sample. Total RNA, at least 5 micrograms per sample, was extracted from PBMCs with Trizol reagent. The percentages of naive CD45RAhigh/CD27high T cells were determined by flow cytometry on a PBMC aliquot from every donor. The library relied on 5' RACE. Sequencing took place on an Illumina HiSeq 2500. A second PCR of roughly 7 to 11 cycles was performed with a sample-barcoded 5' primer and a J-beta primer mix. A unique molecular identifier was introduced onto each TCR beta cDNA molecule by a template-switch 5' adaptor carrying 12 random nucleotides. Each sample yielded at least 2.5 million CDR3-containing paired-end reads. All of the RNA was converted into first-strand cDNA using the Mint cDNA synthesis kit, with a TRBC-specific oligonucleotide serving as the primer. After uracil-DNA glycosylase treatment, a first 18-cycle PCR used universal primers M1SS and BC2_uni_R on all cDNA. The original methods were these. Normalization of each sample was performed by random selection of 1 million high-quality reads, each carrying a distinct molecular identifier. Reads sharing molecular identifiers were discarded rather than binned into consensus sequences. MiTCR, set to a Q25 quality threshold and the strictest error-elimination algorithm, was used for CDR3 identification, clonotype clustering and error correction. Lower-bound total TCR beta diversity was estimated with a nonparametric unseen species model using Euler transformation. Using fastp at Q25 and MiXCR, TCRdb reprocessed the public reads and kept productive beta chains. All rows with the same CDR3 protein become a single entry with the most common DNA and genes. TCRdb's processing, not the study's, gives the V and J calls here. The sample contains 700,000 or so distinct CDR3 sequences, 22% of them found a single time. Approximately 20% of the sample rests with the top ten.

The clonotype was recovered from a man aged 70-80 years in good health. The chain joins TRBV24-1 to TRBJ2-7; the D gene is unclear. The DNA end favors TRBJ2-1, so the J call may be wrong. The sequenced material came from blood. CDR3 sequence: CATSDLGSAGDNEQFF. The DNA sequence is as follows: TGTGCCACCAGTGATTTAGGGTCGGCCGGCGACAATGAGCAGTTCTTC.